Listed below are T cell receptor beta chains from one sample, sequenced in a study of response to subunit inactivated influenza vaccine. TCRdb recomputed calls from the RT-PCR reads with MiXCR, one row per CDR3 protein. The sample has 750,000 to 850,000 distinct CDR3 sequences; 18% are singletons. The sample here was PBMCs from blood, taken around 5 days after vaccination. These receptors were obtained from a man between 45 and 60 years old who received an inactivated influenza vaccine. Both conserved end residues are part of each CDR3. The D gene is left open where the match is weak. Size tells how often a clone was seen (once, few, many) or the class of an expanded clone, and some rows leave it out.

j_call,v_call,clone_size,d_call,cdr3_nt,cdr3_aa
TRBJ2-7,TRBV11-1,.,TRBD2,TGTGCCAGCAGCACTAGACTAGCGGTGCCCCACTACGAGCAGTACTTC,CASSTRLAVPHYEQYF
TRBJ2-5,TRBV24-1,few,.,TGTGCCACCGGGGCTTTATCGCAAGAGACCCAGTACTTC,CATGALSQETQYF
TRBJ1-2,TRBV5-1,.,TRBD1,TGCGCCAGCAGCTACCAGGACAGGGGTGGCTACACCTTC,CASSYQDRGGYTF
TRBJ2-1,TRBV12-3/TRBV12-4,many,TRBD2,TGTGCCAGCAGTTTTCCGGGACTAGCTTCTCAGAGGAATGAGCAGTTCTTC,CASSFPGLASQRNEQFF
TRBJ2-2,TRBV29-1,.,.,TGCAGCGTTGCCGGGTCTCTCCCCCGGGAGCTGTTTTTT,CSVAGSLPRELFF
TRBJ1-4,TRBV4-2,few,.,TGTGCCAGCAGCCGAAACAGGGCGGGTGATGAAAAACTGTTTTTT,CASSRNRAGDEKLFF
TRBJ2-1,TRBV6-5,many,.,TGTGCCAGCCTCCACGTGAATGAGCAGTTCTTC,CASLHVNEQFF
TRBJ1-1,TRBV29-1,few,TRBD1,TGCAGCGCCCTAAAATGGACAGGGTCCTCCCTTAACACTGAAGCTTTCTTT,CSALKWTGSSLNTEAFF
TRBJ1-5,TRBV4-1,many,.,TGCGCCAGCAGCTACGGGGGAGCACAGCCCCAGCATTTT,CASSYGGAQPQHF
TRBJ2-1,TRBV7-8,few,.,TGTGCCAGCAGCTCCTCCCCACTACCGAGCTCCTACAATGAGCAGTTCTTC,CASSSSPLPSSYNEQFF
TRBJ2-7,TRBV28,few,.,TGTGCCAGCAACTCGGTTGGGGCGAGCTACGAGCAGTACTTC,CASNSVGASYEQYF
TRBJ1-2,TRBV29-1,.,TRBD1,TGCAGCGTGTACGGACAGGGGGCGGGCGGCTACACCTTC,CSVYGQGAGGYTF
TRBJ2-7,TRBV28,few,TRBD1,TGTGCCAGCGATTCGACGGGACAGGGCCGTTACGAGCAGTACTTC,CASDSTGQGRYEQYF
TRBJ2-7,TRBV7-2,.,TRBD2,TGTGCCAGCAGCTTAACCGCCAGCGGGAGGACCTACGAGCAGTACTTC,CASSLTASGRTYEQYF
TRBJ2-7,TRBV4-3,few,.,TGCGCCAGCAGCCAAGATCTGGGTGCGCAGGGAAGAAGGAACGAGCAGTACTTC,CASSQDLGAQGRRNEQYF
TRBJ2-1,TRBV30,.,.,TGTGCCTCCAGCCTTATCCTTCACCACGAGCAGTTCTTC,CASSLILHHEQFF
TRBJ2-7,TRBV6-2/TRBV6-3,.,.,TGTGCCAGCAGTTACCCGACAGGCGGCTTATCCTACGAGCAGTACTTC,CASSYPTGGLSYEQYF
TRBJ2-3,TRBV7-9,.,.,TGTGCCAGCAGCTTAGATCTATGGACCACAGATACGCAGTATTTT,CASSLDLWTTDTQYF
TRBJ2-7,TRBV4-2,.,.,TGTGCCAGCAGCCAATTACCGGACCCAACCTACGAGCAGTACTTC,CASSQLPDPTYEQYF
TRBJ2-3,TRBV4-1,few,.,TGCGCCAGCAGCCAAGATAATCGGCCTTTCTCAGATACGCAGTATTTT,CASSQDNRPFSDTQYF
TRBJ1-2,TRBV20-1,few,.,TGCAGTGCTAGAAGGACAGTCGCTAACTATGGCTACACCTTC,CSARRTVANYGYTF
TRBJ1-3,TRBV4-3,few,.,TGCGCCAGCAGCCAAGACTCAGGGGCGGATGGAAACACCATATATTTT,CASSQDSGADGNTIYF
TRBJ1-5,TRBV7-8,.,TRBD1,TGTGCCAGCAGCTTAGCGGGACAGGGTCAGCCCCAGCATTTT,CASSLAGQGQPQHF
TRBJ2-1,TRBV12-3/TRBV12-4,.,TRBD2,TGTGCCAGCAGTTCCCTGCCCGGACTAGCGGGGCTTAATGAGCAGTTCTTC,CASSSLPGLAGLNEQFF
TRBJ1-5,TRBV12-3/TRBV12-4,.,.,TGTGCCAGCAGTTTACAGGGGAAGGTGGGTCAGCCCCAGCATTTT,CASSLQGKVGQPQHF
TRBJ2-7,TRBV4-3,few,.,TGCGCCAGCAGCCAAGATGGACCGGGACACCCGCCGGGCGAGCAGTACTTC,CASSQDGPGHPPGEQYF
TRBJ2-7,TRBV11-2,few,.,TGTGCCAGCAGCTTATGGGATGGGGGGAAACCTACTTACTACGAGCAGTACTTC,CASSLWDGGKPTYYEQYF
TRBJ2-1,TRBV6-5,.,TRBD2,TGTGCCAGCAGTTACTCGTCGACTAGCGGCAATGAGCAGTTCTTC,CASSYSSTSGNEQFF
TRBJ2-1,TRBV18,.,.,TGTGCCAGCTCACCTCTCCTCAATGAGCAGTTCTTC,CASSPLLNEQFF
TRBJ2-7,TRBV28,many,.,TGTGCCAGCAGTTTTCTTGTGGACTACGAGCAGTACTTC,CASSFLVDYEQYF
TRBJ2-1,TRBV5-1,many,TRBD2,TGCGCCAGCCATACCGGGACTATGGATGAGCAGTTCTTC,CASHTGTMDEQFF
TRBJ2-1,TRBV6-1,.,TRBD2,TGTGCCAGCAAATCTAGCGGGGTCTCCTACAATGAGCAGTTCTTC,CASKSSGVSYNEQFF
TRBJ2-7,TRBV11-2,.,TRBD2,TGTGCCAGCAGCTTCATACTAGCGGGGGGCGACGAGCAGTACTTC,CASSFILAGGDEQYF
TRBJ2-4,TRBV12-3/TRBV12-4,few,TRBD1,TGTGCCAGCAGTTTAGGACAGGGGGCAGGGAACATTCAGTACTTC,CASSLGQGAGNIQYF
TRBJ2-3,TRBV4-3,.,TRBD1,TGCGCCAGCAGCCAAGGTCTCCAGGGGGCAGTATATTTT,CASSQGLQGAVYF
TRBJ2-3,TRBV7-3,.,TRBD1,TGTGCCAGCAGTATAGACAGGGGGCGCCCAGATACGCAGTATTTT,CASSIDRGRPDTQYF
TRBJ1-2,TRBV15,many,.,TGTGCCACCAGCTCCGAGGGGGGAAACTATGGCTACACCTTC,CATSSEGGNYGYTF
TRBJ2-1,TRBV5-6,few,TRBD2,TGTGCCAGCAGCTTGGGACTAGCTTTGGCTGATGAGCAGTTCTTC,CASSLGLALADEQFF
TRBJ1-1,TRBV5-1,.,.,TGCGCCAGCAGCTCGCGACTTACCCCGAACACTGAAGCTTTCTTT,CASSSRLTPNTEAFF
TRBJ2-3,TRBV12-3/TRBV12-4,.,TRBD2,TGTGCCAGCAGTTTAGGTCAGCTGGCGGGGGGGCCGTCAGATACGCAGTATTTT,CASSLGQLAGGPSDTQYF
TRBJ1-2,TRBV7-9,.,.,TGTGCCAGCAGCTTAGATGACAGAAGCTATGGCTACACCTTC,CASSLDDRSYGYTF
TRBJ2-2,TRBV10-3,few,TRBD2,TGTGCCATCAGGACTAGCGGGGGGCCTTACACCGGGGAGCTGTTTTTT,CAIRTSGGPYTGELFF
TRBJ2-1,TRBV12-3/TRBV12-4,many,.,TGTGCCAGCAGTTTAACTAGCAGGGATGAGCAGTTCTTC,CASSLTSRDEQFF
TRBJ2-1,TRBV12-3/TRBV12-4,.,TRBD1,TGTGCCAGCAACAGGGGACGGCGTTGGGGTGAGCAGTTCTTC,CASNRGRRWGEQFF
TRBJ2-1,TRBV20-1,.,.,TGCAGTGCTAGATGGGGGGGCCTTGAGCAGTTCTTC,CSARWGGLEQFF